The entry below describes one T cell receptor (beta chain). Its antigen is not identified. The ends were cut back, 7 bases at V and 4 bases at J, with 16 bases in the middle. CDR1 and CDR2 (germline): MNHEY, SMNVEV (reference sequence). This CDR3 comprises 14 residues. This specimen comes from a study of T cell responses to AZD1222 COVID-19 vaccine. Study observations and caveats: There were repertoire samples only from the period after the peak T cell response.

Sequencing used immunoSEQ multiplex PCR; TCRdb keeps in-frame clones, though not all of them. The top ten clones hold about 3.5% of a sample with over 100,000 clones, 85% to 90% of them seen once. This receptor was identified in an adult in good health. Sequenced here: peripheral blood, sampled on day 0 of AZD1222 vaccination. The chain is built from TRBV27 and TRBJ1-2, with D maybe TRBD1 (6 bases). The CDR3 reads CASTRQAGSYGYTF. The CDR3, as DNA: TGTGCCAGCACCCGACAGGCGGGTAGCTATGGCTACACCTTC.